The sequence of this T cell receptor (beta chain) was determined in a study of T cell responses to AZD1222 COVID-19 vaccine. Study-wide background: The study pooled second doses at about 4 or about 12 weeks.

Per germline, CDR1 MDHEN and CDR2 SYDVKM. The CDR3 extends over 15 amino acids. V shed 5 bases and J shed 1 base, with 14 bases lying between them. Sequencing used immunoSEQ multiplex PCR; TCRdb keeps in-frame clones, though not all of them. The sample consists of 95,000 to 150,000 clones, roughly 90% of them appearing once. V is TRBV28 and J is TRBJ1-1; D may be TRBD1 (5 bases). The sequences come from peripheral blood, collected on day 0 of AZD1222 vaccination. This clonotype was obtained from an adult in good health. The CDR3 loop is CASSGASETNTEAFF. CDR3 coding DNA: TGTGCCAGCAGTGGGGCCTCAGAAACGAACACTGAAGCTTTCTTT.